Reported below is one TCR beta chain. Its antigen is unidentified. TCRdb's copy holds only in-frame clones and misses some; the assay was immunoSEQ multiplex PCR. The sample shows some 280,000 clones, around 93% of them seen only once. The sample comes from a study of T cell responses to AZD1222 COVID-19 vaccine. Findings and limits, study-wide: Females outnumbered males among donors, who were mostly white British; clonal diversity was possibly underestimated.

This CDR3 has 12 amino acids. Germline V gene data show CDR1 as SGHNT and CDR2 as YYREEE (reference sequence). Trimming stripped 3 bases from V and 10 bases from J, with 8 bases between. The receptor was derived from an adult who received the AZD1222 COVID-19 vaccine. Sequenced material: peripheral blood, taken 28 days after the second AZD1222 dose. The chain links TRBV5-4 to TRBJ1-6; no firm D call. This CDR3 reads CASSSAGSPLHF. The CDR3 DNA reads TGTGCCAGCAGCTCCGCAGGCTCACCCCTCCACTTT.